The next 10 T cell receptor beta chains were all read from a single sample in a study of blood T cell repertoires in COVID-19. Using immunoSEQ multiplex PCR, the repertoire was profiled, and TCRdb retains in-frame clones only, with some absent. The data contain a few hundred thousand clones, 70% to 90% of them singletons. Sequencing was performed on peripheral blood. Source of these receptors: a human donor in a cohort sampled during active COVID-19.

The gene calls are TRBV28 and TRBJ1-2, with D tentatively TRBD1 (5 bases). The CDR3 has 17 residues. V was trimmed by 2 bases and J by 8 bases, leaving 24 bases between them. The germline V gene encodes CDR1 MDHEN and CDR2 SYDVKM. The CDR3: CASSLGGTGLLMGGYTF. CDR3 coding DNA: TGTGCCAGCAGTTTAGGAGGGACGGGACTTTTAATGGGCGGCTACACCTTC.

The chain employs TRBV18 and TRBJ1-2, with TRBD1 matching 8 bases. J gave up 7 bases and V 4 bases, and 17 bases lay outside the gene matches. CDR1 and CDR2 (germline): KGHSH, LQKENI. The CDR3 is made up of 17 amino acids. CDR3 nucleotides: TGTGCCAGCTCACAGCCGGGGCAGGGGGCCTCATCGGGTGGCTACACCTTC. It translates to CASSQPGQGASSGGYTF.

This rearrangement joins TRBV7-6 to TRBJ2-2; 8 positions match TRBD2. The V gene's germline CDR1 is SGHVS and CDR2 FNYEAQ. There are 16 residues in the CDR3. Trimming cost V 4 bases and J 8 bases; bases outside gene matches: 12. The CDR3 region has the DNA TGTGCCAGCAGCTCCCTCGAGGCTAGCGGGCGAGGGGAGCTGTTTTTT. Translating gives CASSSLEASGRGELFF.

J is TRBJ2-4 and V is TRBV11-3; D is possibly TRBD2 (6 bases). V was trimmed by 1 base and J by 9 bases, leaving 10 bases between them. CDR1 is SGHNT, CDR2 YENEEA, per germline. CDR3 size: 13 residues. CDR3 sequence (DNA): TGTGCCAGCAGCTTAGGGAGGGCCGGCATTCAGTACTTC. It codes for CASSLGRAGIQYF.

The chain links TRBV6-1 to TRBJ2-5, with D possibly TRBD1 on 6 matching bases. V lost 2 bases to trimming and J lost 5 bases, with 15 bases between them. The CDR3 runs to 15 residues. Germline V gives CDR1 MNHNS, CDR2 SASEGT. The CDR3 bases are TGTGCCAGCAGTGAAACTCCAGGCAGGGGTGAGACCCAGTACTTC. Its protein product is CASSETPGRGETQYF.

The chain uses TRBV29-1 and TRBJ1-3, with D possibly being TRBD1 (6 bases). The CDR3 totals 12 residues. Trimming pared 4 bases from V and 5 bases from J, leaving 9 bases between. The germline gives CDR1 SQVTM, CDR2 ANQGSEA. CDR3 in DNA: TGCAGCGTTGCTGGGGGCCGAAACACCATATATTTT. Translation: CSVAGGRNTIYF. The full variable domain, with the rest looked up from reference TRBV29-1 and TRBJ1-3, is SAVISQKPSRDICQRGTSLTIQCQVDSQVTMMFWYRQQPGQSLTLIATANQGSEATYESGFVIDKFPISRPNLTFSTLTVSNMSPEDSSIYLCSVAGGRNTIYFGEGSWLTVV.

Only a few counts were recorded for this clone. This sequence joins TRBV5-1 and TRBJ1-5, with a tentative D call TRBD1 (6 bases). This CDR3 region has 14 residues. CDR1 is SGHRS and CDR2 is YFSETQ in the germline V gene. V lost 4 bases, J lost 8 bases, and 16 bases lay in between. DNA for the CDR3: TGCGCCAGCAGCCACACAGGGCCCCCGGAGCCCCAGCATTTT. Translated, it gives CASSHTGPPEPQHF.

The chain links TRBV6-2 or TRBV6-3 to TRBJ2-7, with D hard to call. CDR1 and CDR2 from the germline V gene are MNHEY and SVGEGT. V dropped 0 bases and J dropped 7 bases, with 7 bases sitting between them. CDR3 length: 12 amino acids. CDR3 loop: CASSYSSEEQYF. CDR3 coding DNA: TGTGCCAGCAGTTACTCGAGCGAGGAGCAGTACTTC.

The chain recombines TRBV19 with TRBJ1-2, with unresolved D. Trimming took 9 bases from V and 4 from J, leaving 18 bases between them. The CDR3 sequence is 14 residues long. The germline gives CDR1 LNHDA, CDR2 SQIVND (reference sequence). The CDR3 nucleotides read TGTGCCAGCGGACTCGTTACCCGGGGCTATGGCTACACCTTC. Its translation is CASGLVTRGYGYTF. The variable domain in full, with the rest retrieved from reference TRBV19 and TRBJ1-2, is DGGITQSPKYLFRKEGQNVTLSCEQNLNHDAMYWYRQDPGQGLRLIYYSQIVNDFQKGDIAEGYSVSREKKESFPLTVTSAQKNPTAFYLCASGLVTRGYGYTFGSGTRLTVV.

At least ten counts were recorded for this clone. V usage is TRBV7-9 and J usage is TRBJ1-1; D unresolved. The CDR3 sequence is 14 residues long. Germline V lookup: CDR1 SEHNR, CDR2 FQNEAQ (reference sequence). Trimming removed 5 bases at V and 1 base at J, with 11 bases between. CDR3 nucleotides: TGTGCCAGCAGCCAGGAAGGGAGGAACACTGAAGCTTTCTTT. Its translation is CASSQEGRNTEAFF.